The clone carrying this T cell receptor (beta chain) was seen at least ten times. What it binds is not known. The data were taken from a study of T cells in Graves' hyperthyroidism and ophthalmopathy. Overall study results and limits: Most thyroid clonotypes that were expanded above 0.001 also turned up in blood. Model-based prediction identified ophthalmopathy a median approximately 6 months prior to its onset.

Amplified TCR beta CDR3 regions came from RNA transcripts. First-round RT-PCR of the TCR CDR3 relied on the HTBI primer set. MiXCR, run by TCRdb on the multiplex PCR reads, gives a single entry per CDR3 protein. The sample records about 640,000 distinct CDR3 sequences, roughly 45% being singletons. On the basis of clinical symptoms, serum thyroxine and TRAb, thyroid ultrasound and orbital computed tomography, diagnoses were made. Germline assignment: CDR1 SQVTM and CDR2 ANQGSEA. The ends were cut back, 4 bases at V and 1 base at J, with 13 bases in the middle. The CDR3 covers 14 residues. Sequencing input: peripheral blood or thyroid tissue (not recorded which). The TCR sequence derives from an adult man with Graves' disease, either hyperthyroidism or ophthalmopathy (not recorded which). This chain links TRBV29-1 with TRBJ1-1; D uncertain. This CDR3 reads CSVVTGLGNTEAFF. The DNA of the CDR3 is TGCAGCGTTGTGACGGGCCTAGGGAACACTGAAGCTTTCTTT.